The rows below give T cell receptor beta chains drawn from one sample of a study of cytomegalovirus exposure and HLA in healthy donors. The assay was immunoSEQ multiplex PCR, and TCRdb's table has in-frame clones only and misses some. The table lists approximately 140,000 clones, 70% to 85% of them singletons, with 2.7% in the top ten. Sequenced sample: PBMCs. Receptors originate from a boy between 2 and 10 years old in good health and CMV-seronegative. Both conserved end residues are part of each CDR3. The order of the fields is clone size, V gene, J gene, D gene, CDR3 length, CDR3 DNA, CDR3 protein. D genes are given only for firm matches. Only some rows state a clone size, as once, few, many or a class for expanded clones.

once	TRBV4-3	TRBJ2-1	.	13	TGCGCCAGCAGCCAAGGGAACCAGGGTGAGCAGTTCTTC	CASSQGNQGEQFF
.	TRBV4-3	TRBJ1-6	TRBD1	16	TGCGCCAGCAGCCCACAGACCCTGGACAGGCCCTCACCCCTCCACTTT	CASSPQTLDRPSPLHF
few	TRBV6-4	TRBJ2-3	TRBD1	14	TGTGCCAGCAGTGACTCGCAGGGGGCAGATACGCAGTATTTT	CASSDSQGADTQYF
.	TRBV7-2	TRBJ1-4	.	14	TGTGCCAGCAGCATCGGACAGAATAATGAAAAACTGTTTTTT	CASSIGQNNEKLFF
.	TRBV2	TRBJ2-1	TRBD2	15	TGTGCCAGCAGTGAGGCGGGAGGAGGCTACAATGAGCAGTTCTTC	CASSEAGGGYNEQFF
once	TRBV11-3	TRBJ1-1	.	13	TGTGCCAGCAGCTCCACCCCTACTCTTGAAGCTTTCTTT	CASSSTPTLEAFF
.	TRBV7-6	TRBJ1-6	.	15	TGTGCCAGCAGCTTAGATAGCTCCTATAATTCACCCCTCCACTTT	CASSLDSSYNSPLHF
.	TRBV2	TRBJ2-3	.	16	TGTGCCAGCAGTGTTGTCCGCGGAGCTAGCACAGATACGCAGTATTTT	CASSVVRGASTDTQYF
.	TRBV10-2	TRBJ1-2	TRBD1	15	TGCGCCAGCAGTGAGGCCCAGGGGGCTCACTATGGCTACACCTTC	CASSEAQGAHYGYTF
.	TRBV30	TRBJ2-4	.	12	TGTGCCTGGAGCCGTCTCAAAAACATTCAGTACTTC	CAWSRLKNIQYF
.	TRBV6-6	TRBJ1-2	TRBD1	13	TGTGCCAGCAGTTCCTGGACAGGGGATGGCTACACCTTC	CASSSWTGDGYTF
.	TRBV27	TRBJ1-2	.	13	TGTGCCAGCAAGCCGACAGTTAACTATGGCTACACCTTC	CASKPTVNYGYTF
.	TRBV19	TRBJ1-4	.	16	TGTGCCAGTACCGAAGATCGGGTTTCAACTAATGAAAAACTGTTTTTT	CASTEDRVSTNEKLFF
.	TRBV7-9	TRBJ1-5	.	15	TGTGCCAGCAGCTTGAAGGGGCCAGGCAATCAGCCCCAGCATTTT	CASSLKGPGNQPQHF